These 13 T cell receptor beta chains originate from one sample sequenced in a study of T cells expressing NK-cell markers. TCRdb derives one entry per CDR3 protein from the 5' RACE reads, leaving out DNA. Listed are fewer than 550,000 distinct CDR3 sequences; more than 1.4% falls within the top ten. Sequencing was done on a sample of blood T cells: a sorted CD56 or NKG2C T cell subset, CD4+ or CD8+ T cells, or bulk PBMC T cells (not recorded which). These receptor sequences come from a woman aged 45-65 years in good health.

The chain combines TRBV5-1 with TRBJ1-1. Germline V gene lookup returns CDR1 SGHRS and CDR2 YFSETQ. The CDR3 spans 14 residues. This CDR3 reads CASSLSFLNTEAFF.

The J gene is TRBJ2-1, the V gene TRBV24-1. The CDR3 spans 11 residues. Germline CDR1 is KGHDR and CDR2 is SFDVKD. The CDR3 protein is CATSNINEQFF.

This rearrangement joins TRBV24-1 to TRBJ2-1; absent DNA, TCRdb's TRBD1 call cannot be checked. There are 13 residues in the CDR3. In germline, CDR1 is KGHDR, CDR2 SFDVKD. Here the CDR3 reads CATSDFGGGGLFF.

The gene calls are TRBV29-1 and TRBJ1-2; TCRdb reports TRBD1, a call that lacks DNA to check it against. Germline loops: CDR1 SQVTM, CDR2 ANQGSEA. CDR3 length: 12 residues. CDR3 residues: CSVIGGTYGYTF. Full variable domain (missing parts from reference TRBV29-1 and TRBJ1-2): SAVISQKPSRDICQRGTSLTIQCQVDSQVTMMFWYRQQPGQSLTLIATANQGSEATYESGFVIDKFPISRPNLTFSTLTVSNMSPEDSSIYLCSVIGGTYGYTFGSGTRLTVV.

This chain links TRBV27 with TRBJ1-5; TCRdb's D call of TRBD1 is untestable without DNA. CDR1 is MNHEY and CDR2 is SMNVEV in the germline V gene (reference sequence). The CDR3 contains 14 residues. The CDR3 spells CASSLRQGGQPQHF.

This CDR3 reads CASSEVGLPYEQYF. The chain employs TRBV6-1 and TRBJ2-7. CDR1 is MNHNS, CDR2 SASEGT, per germline. This CDR3 comprises 14 residues.

This chain links TRBV12-3 or TRBV12-4 with TRBJ2-2. The length of the CDR3 is 17 residues. The CDR3 reads CASSLKMLTKRTGELFF.

V is TRBV6-5 and J is TRBJ2-1; TCRdb proposes TRBD1, but this gene call is untestable without DNA. Germline lookup yields CDR1 MNHEY and CDR2 SVGAGI. The CDR3 spans 15 residues. The CDR3 loop is CASGRSQGTYNEQFF.

This chain joins TRBV5-6 and TRBJ2-1. CDR1 and CDR2 from the germline V gene are SGHDT and YYEEEE. The CDR3 length is 16 residues. The CDR3 is CASSPSWRSSYNEQFF.

V is TRBV3-1 and J is TRBJ2-3; without DNA, the TCRdb call of TRBD2 cannot be checked. This CDR3 is built from 17 residues. The V gene's germline CDR1 is LGHDT and CDR2 YNNKEL (reference sequence). This CDR3 is CASSQGVLAGLSDTQYF.

The chain links TRBV7-9 to TRBJ1-5. From germline, CDR1 is SEHNR and CDR2 FQNEAQ (reference sequence). The CDR3 is made up of 14 amino acids. CDR3 amino acids: CASSSRGANQPQHF.

The chain is built from TRBV27 and TRBJ2-7; TCRdb lists TRBD1, though no DNA is available to test this call. This CDR3 is built from 13 residues. Germline lookup yields CDR1 MNHEY and CDR2 SMNVEV (reference sequence). CDR3 protein: CASSRTQGREQYF.

The chain joins TRBV20-1 to TRBJ2-4; TCRdb returns TRBD2, unconfirmable since there is no DNA. This CDR3 has 14 amino acids. The germline gives CDR1 DFQATT, CDR2 SNEGSKA (reference sequence). The CDR3 is CSASPRLGVNIQYF.